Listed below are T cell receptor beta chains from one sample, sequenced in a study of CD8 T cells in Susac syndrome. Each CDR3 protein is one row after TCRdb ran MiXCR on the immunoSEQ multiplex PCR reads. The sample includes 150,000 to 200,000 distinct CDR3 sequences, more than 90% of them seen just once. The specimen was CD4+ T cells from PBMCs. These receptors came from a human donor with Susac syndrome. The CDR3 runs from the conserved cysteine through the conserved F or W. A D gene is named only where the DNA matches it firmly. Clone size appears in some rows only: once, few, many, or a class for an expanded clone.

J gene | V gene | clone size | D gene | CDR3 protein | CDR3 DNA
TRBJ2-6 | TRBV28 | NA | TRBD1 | CASSKTGVLTGANVLTF | TGTGCCAGCAGTAAGACAGGGGTTCTTACTGGGGCCAACGTCCTGACTTTC
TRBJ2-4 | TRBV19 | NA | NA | CASSIVGGDLAKNIQYF | TGTGCCAGTAGTATAGTGGGAGGAGACCTAGCCAAAAACATTCAGTACTTC
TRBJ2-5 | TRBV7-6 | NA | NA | CASSLAGGPEETQYF | TGTGCCAGCAGCTTAGCGGGGGGGCCGGAAGAGACCCAGTACTTC
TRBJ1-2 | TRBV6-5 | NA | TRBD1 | CASSQDREGLGGYTF | TGTGCCAGCAGTCAGGACAGGGAGGGCCTCGGAGGCTACACCTTC
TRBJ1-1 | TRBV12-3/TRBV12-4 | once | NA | CASRGRVNTEAFF | TGTGCCAGCAGGGGAAGGGTGAACACTGAAGCTTTCTTT
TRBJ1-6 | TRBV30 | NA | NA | CAWSSGQINSPLHF | TGTGCCTGGAGTTCTGGACAAATTAATTCACCCCTCCACTTT
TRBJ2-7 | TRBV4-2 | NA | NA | CASSQGVRASHYEQYF | TGTGCCAGCAGCCAAGGGGTGAGAGCATCCCACTACGAGCAGTACTTC
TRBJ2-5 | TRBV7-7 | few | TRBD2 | CASSLGLAGAQETQYF | TGTGCCAGCAGCTTAGGACTAGCGGGCGCGCAAGAGACCCAGTACTTC
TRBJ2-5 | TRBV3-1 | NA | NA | CASSPKAGAETQYF | TGTGCCAGCAGCCCCAAAGCGGGCGCGGAGACCCAGTACTTC
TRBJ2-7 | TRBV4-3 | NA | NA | CASSQDSGDFSYEQYF | TGCGCCAGCAGCCAAGATTCCGGGGATTTCTCCTACGAGCAGTACTTC
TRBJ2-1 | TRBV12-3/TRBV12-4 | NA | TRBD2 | CASSPILASYNEQFF | TGTGCCAGCAGCCCCATACTAGCGAGCTACAATGAGCAGTTCTTC
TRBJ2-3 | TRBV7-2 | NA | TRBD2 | CASSLWTSGGVTDTQYF | TGTGCCAGCAGCCTGTGGACTAGCGGGGGGGTAACAGATACGCAGTATTTT
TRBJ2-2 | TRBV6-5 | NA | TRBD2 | CASSYGGGALVPTGELFF | TGTGCCAGCAGTTACGGCGGGGGGGCTCTAGTCCCCACCGGGGAGCTGTTTTTT
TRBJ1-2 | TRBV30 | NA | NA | CAWSVQGSNYGYTF | TGTGCCTGGAGTGTACAAGGTTCCAACTATGGCTACACCTTC
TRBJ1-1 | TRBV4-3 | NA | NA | CASRGRVGMNTEAFF | TGCGCCAGCCGCGGCAGGGTGGGAATGAACACTGAAGCTTTCTTT
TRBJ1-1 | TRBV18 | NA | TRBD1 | CASSPQGTGVTEAFF | TGTGCCAGCTCACCACAGGGGACAGGGGTCACTGAAGCTTTCTTT
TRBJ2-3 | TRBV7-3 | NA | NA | CASSKTSVGTDTQYF | TGTGCCAGCAGCAAGACTAGTGTGGGCACAGATACGCAGTATTTT
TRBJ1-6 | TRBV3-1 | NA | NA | CASSQIRSPLHF | TGTGCCAGCAGCCAAATTAGGTCACCCCTCCACTTT
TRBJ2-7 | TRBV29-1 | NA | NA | CSVDHYEQYF | TGCAGCGTTGACCACTACGAGCAGTACTTC
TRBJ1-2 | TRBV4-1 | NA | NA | CASSQDLRRGYTF | TGCGCCAGCAGCCAAGATCTAAGACGGGGCTACACCTTC
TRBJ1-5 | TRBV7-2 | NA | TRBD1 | CASSLGDRFQPQHF | TGTGCCAGCAGCTTAGGGGACAGATTTCAGCCCCAGCATTTT
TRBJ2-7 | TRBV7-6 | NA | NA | CASSLGTGSGEQYF | TGTGCCAGCAGCTTAGGCACAGGGTCGGGGGAGCAGTACTTC
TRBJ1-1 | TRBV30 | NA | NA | CAWSSRAGINTEAFF | TGTGCCTGGAGTTCAAGGGCGGGTATCAACACTGAAGCTTTCTTT
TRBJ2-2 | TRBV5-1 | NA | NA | CASSLDRVYTGELFF | TGCGCCAGCAGCTTGGACAGGGTTTACACCGGGGAGCTGTTTTTT
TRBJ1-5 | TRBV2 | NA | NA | CASSEGQLNQPQHF | TGTGCCAGCAGTGAAGGGCAGCTCAATCAGCCCCAGCATTTT
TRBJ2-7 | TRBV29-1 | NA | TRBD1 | CSAMTGTRVEQYF | TGCAGCGCCATGACAGGGACGCGGGTCGAGCAGTACTTC
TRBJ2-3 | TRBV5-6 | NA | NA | CASSQGPDTQYF | TGTGCCAGCAGCCAGGGCCCAGATACGCAGTATTTT
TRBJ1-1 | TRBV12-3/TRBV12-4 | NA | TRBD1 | CASRLRQGVTEAFF | TGTGCCAGCAGATTGAGACAGGGCGTCACTGAAGCTTTCTTT